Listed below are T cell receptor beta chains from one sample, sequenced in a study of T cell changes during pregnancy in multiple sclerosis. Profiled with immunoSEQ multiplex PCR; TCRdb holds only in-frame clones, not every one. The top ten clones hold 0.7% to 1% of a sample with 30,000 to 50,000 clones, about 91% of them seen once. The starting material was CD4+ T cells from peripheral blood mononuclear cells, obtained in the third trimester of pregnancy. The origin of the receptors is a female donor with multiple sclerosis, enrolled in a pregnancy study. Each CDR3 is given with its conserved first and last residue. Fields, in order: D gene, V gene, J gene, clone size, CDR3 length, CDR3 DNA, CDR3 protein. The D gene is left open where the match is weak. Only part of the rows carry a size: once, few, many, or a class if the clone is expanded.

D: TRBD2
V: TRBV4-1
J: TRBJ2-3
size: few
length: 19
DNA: TGCGCCAGCAGCCAAAAGTATAGTCTAGCGGGGCCCCCCACAGATACGCAGTATTTT
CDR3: CASSQKYSLAGPPTDTQYF

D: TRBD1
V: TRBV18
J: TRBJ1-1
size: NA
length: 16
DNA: TGTGCCAGCTCACCACCGGGGACAGGGCCTAACACTGAAGCTTTCTTT
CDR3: CASSPPGTGPNTEAFF

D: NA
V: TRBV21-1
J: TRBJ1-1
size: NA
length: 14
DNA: TGTGCCAGCACCCAAAGTAGCACAGGGCTTGAAGCTTTCTTT
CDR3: CASTQSSTGLEAFF

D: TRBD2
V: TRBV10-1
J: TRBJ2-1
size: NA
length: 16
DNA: TGCGCCAGCAGTGAGTCGAAGGCTAGCGGTGGCAATGAGCAGTTCTTC
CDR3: CASSESKASGGNEQFF

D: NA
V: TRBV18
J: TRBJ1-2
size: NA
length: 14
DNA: TGTGCCAGCTCACCACCGGCTCCTAACTATGGCTACACCTTC
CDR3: CASSPPAPNYGYTF

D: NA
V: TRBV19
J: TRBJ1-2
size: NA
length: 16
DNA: TGTGCCAGTAGTATTCAGACAGGTCTCGTCCCTGGTGGCTACACCTTC
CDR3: CASSIQTGLVPGGYTF

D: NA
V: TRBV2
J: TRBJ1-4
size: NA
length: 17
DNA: TGTGCCAGCAGGCGGACAGACTTTGTTGCAACTAATGAAAAACTGTTTTTT
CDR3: CASRRTDFVATNEKLFF

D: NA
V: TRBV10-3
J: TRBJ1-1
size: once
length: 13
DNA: TGTGCCATCTCCGTCAGGCAGAACACTGAAGCTTTCTTT
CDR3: CAISVRQNTEAFF

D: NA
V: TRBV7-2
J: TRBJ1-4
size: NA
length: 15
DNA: TGTGCCAGCAGCCCCCGGGGGGGAACTAATGAAAAACTGTTTTTT
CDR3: CASSPRGGTNEKLFF

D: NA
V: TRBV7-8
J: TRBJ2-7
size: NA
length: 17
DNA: TGTGCCAGCAGCCCTCGGGGGGTGGGGGCGATAAGTTACGAGCAGTACTTC
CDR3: CASSPRGVGAISYEQYF

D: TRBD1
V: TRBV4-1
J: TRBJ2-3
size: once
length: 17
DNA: TGCGCCAGCAGCCCTATTGCCGGGACAGGGGACACAGATACGCAGTATTTT
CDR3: CASSPIAGTGDTDTQYF

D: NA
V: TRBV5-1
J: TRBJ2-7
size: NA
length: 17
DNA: TGCGCCAGCAGCATCTCCCCGGGACTCCAGACCTCCTACGAGCAGTACTTC
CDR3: CASSISPGLQTSYEQYF

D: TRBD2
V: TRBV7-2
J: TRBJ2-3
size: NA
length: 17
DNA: TGTGCCAGCAGCTTAGGTCCGCGAGCGGGGAACACAGATACGCAGTATTTT
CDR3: CASSLGPRAGNTDTQYF

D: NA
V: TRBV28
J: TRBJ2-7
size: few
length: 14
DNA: TGTGCCAGCAGTTTATATGGCTCATACTACGAGCAGTACTTC
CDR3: CASSLYGSYYEQYF

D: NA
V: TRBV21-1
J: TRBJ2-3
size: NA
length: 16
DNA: TGTGCCAGCAGCGTACAGGGGGGACATCGCACAGATACGCAGTATTTT
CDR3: CASSVQGGHRTDTQYF

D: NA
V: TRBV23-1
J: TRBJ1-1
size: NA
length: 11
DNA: TGCGCCAGCAGTCATCAGCGGATAGCTTTCTTT
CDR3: CASSHQRIAFF

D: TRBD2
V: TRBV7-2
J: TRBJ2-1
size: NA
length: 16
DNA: TGTGCCAGCAGCTTAGTTCGACTAGCGGTTTACAATGAGCAGTTCTTC
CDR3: CASSLVRLAVYNEQFF

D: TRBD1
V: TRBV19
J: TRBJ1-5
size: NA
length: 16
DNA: TGTGCCAGTAGTCACTACGACAGGGGTGGGAATCAGCCCCAGCATTTT
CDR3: CASSHYDRGGNQPQHF

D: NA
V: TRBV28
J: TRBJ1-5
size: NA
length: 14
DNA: TGTGCCAGCAGAAGCTCGGGAAGCAATCAGCCCCAGCATTTT
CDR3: CASRSSGSNQPQHF

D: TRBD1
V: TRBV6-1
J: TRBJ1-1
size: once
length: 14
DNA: TGTGCCAGCAACGATGTGACAGGGAGGCCTGAAGCTTTCTTT
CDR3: CASNDVTGRPEAFF

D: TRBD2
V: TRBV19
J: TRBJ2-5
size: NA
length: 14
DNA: TGTGCCAGTAAGCGGGAGTGGGGCGCGGAGACCCAGTACTTC
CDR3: CASKREWGAETQYF

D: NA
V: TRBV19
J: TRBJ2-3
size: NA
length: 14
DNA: TGTGCCAGTAGTATGGGTCAGGACACAGATACGCAGTATTTT
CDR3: CASSMGQDTDTQYF

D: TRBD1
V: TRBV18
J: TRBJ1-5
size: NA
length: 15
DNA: TGTGCCAGCTCACCACGGGGACAGAAAGGTCAGCCCCAGCATTTT
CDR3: CASSPRGQKGQPQHF

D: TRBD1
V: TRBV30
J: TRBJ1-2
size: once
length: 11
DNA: TGTGCCTGGAGTACAGGGGATGGCTACACCTTC
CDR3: CAWSTGDGYTF

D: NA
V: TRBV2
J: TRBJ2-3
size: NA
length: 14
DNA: TGTGCCAGCACCGCGACAGAAAGCACAGATACGCAGTATTTT
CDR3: CASTATESTDTQYF

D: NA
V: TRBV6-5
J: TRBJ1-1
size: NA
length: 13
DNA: TGTGCCAGCAGTTACTCGGCGGGAACTGAAGCTTTCTTT
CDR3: CASSYSAGTEAFF

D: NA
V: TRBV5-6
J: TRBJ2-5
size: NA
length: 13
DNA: TGTGCCAGCAGCTTGGTGCAGGGAGAGACCCAGTACTTC
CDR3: CASSLVQGETQYF

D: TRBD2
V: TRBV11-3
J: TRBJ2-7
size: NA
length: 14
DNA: TGTGCCAGCAGCTTAGAGAGCGGGGGCTACGAGCAGTACTTC
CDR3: CASSLESGGYEQYF

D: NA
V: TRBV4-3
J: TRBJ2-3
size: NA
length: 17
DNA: TGCGCCAGCAGCCAAGACTATCTGCAGGGAGGTACAGATACGCAGTATTTT
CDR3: CASSQDYLQGGTDTQYF

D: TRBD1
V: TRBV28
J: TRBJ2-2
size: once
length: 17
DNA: TGTGCCAGCAGTCCTACAGGGGGGATACTGAACACCGGGGAGCTGTTTTTT
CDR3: CASSPTGGILNTGELFF

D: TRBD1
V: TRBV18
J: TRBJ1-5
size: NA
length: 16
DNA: TGTGCCAGCTCCCAGACAGGGGCCAATAGCAATCAGCCCCAGCATTTT
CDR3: CASSQTGANSNQPQHF

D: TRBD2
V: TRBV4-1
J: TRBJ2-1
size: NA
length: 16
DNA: TGCGCCAGCAGCCAAGTCCTGGCGGGAGCTAACAATGAGCAGTTCTTC
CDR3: CASSQVLAGANNEQFF

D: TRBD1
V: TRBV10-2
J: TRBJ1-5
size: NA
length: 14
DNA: TGCGCCAGCGGGACAGCCCGCTACAATCAGCCCCAGCATTTT
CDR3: CASGTARYNQPQHF

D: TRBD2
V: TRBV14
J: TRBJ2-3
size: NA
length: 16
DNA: TGTGCCAGCAGTAACGGACTAGCGGGAGCTCTGGATACGCAGTATTTT
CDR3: CASSNGLAGALDTQYF

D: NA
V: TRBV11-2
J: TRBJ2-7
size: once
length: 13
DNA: TGTGCCAGCAGCCTCACTGGGAACAGGGAGCAGTACTTC
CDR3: CASSLTGNREQYF

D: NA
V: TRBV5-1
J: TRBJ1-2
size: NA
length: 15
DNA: TGCGCCAGCAGCAGCCTCCTACAGGGAAACTATGGCTACACCTTC
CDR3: CASSSLLQGNYGYTF

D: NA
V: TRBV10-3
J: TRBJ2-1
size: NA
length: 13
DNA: TGTGCCATCAGTGAGCCGGGACTCCCAGAGCAGTTCTTC
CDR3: CAISEPGLPEQFF

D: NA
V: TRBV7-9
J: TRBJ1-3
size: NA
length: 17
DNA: TGTGCCAGCAGCCAGCTGCCAGGGCTTAGCTCTGGAAACACCATATATTTT
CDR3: CASSQLPGLSSGNTIYF

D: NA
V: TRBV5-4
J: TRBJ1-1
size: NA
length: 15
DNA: TGTGCCAGCAGCTTACCGGGACGGGGGGTCTCTGAAGCTTTCTTT
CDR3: CASSLPGRGVSEAFF

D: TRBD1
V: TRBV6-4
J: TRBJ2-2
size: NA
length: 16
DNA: TGTGCCAGCAGTGACTCGCCGGGACAGGGGGCCGGGGAGCTGTTTTTT
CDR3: CASSDSPGQGAGELFF

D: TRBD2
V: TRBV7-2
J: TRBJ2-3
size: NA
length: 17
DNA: TGTGCCAGCAGCTCCTTACGACTAGCGGTTGGAACAGATACGCAGTATTTT
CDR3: CASSSLRLAVGTDTQYF

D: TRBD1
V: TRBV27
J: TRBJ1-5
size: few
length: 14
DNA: TGTGCCAGCAGTTTACAGGGGGGCAATCAGCCCCAGCATTTT
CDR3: CASSLQGGNQPQHF

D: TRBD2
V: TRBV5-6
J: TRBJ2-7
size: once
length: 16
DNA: TGTGCCAGCAGCTTGGGTTGGCTAGCGGGAGGCTACGAGCAGTACTTC
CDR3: CASSLGWLAGGYEQYF

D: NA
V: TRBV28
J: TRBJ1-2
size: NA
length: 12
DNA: TGTGCCAGCACTACGGAGGGGCGCGGCTACACCTTC
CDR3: CASTTEGRGYTF

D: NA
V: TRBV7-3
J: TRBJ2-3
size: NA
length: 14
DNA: TGTGCCAGCAGCTTAGGTACTATAACAGATACGCAGTATTTT
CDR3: CASSLGTITDTQYF

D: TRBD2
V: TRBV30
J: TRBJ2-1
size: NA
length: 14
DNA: TGTGCCTGGAGTACTAGCGGGATGTACAATGAGCAGTTCTTC
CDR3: CAWSTSGMYNEQFF

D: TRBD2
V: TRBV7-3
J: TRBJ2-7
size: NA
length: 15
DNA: TGTGCCAGCAGCTTGACTAGCGGTTCCTCCTACGAGCAGTACTTC
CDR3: CASSLTSGSSYEQYF

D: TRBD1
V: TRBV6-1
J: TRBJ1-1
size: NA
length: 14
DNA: TGTGCCAGTAGTAACAGGGGCAAGAACACTGAAGCTTTCTTT
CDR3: CASSNRGKNTEAFF